The 25 T cell receptor beta chains listed next were all sequenced from one sample in a study of cytomegalovirus exposure and HLA in healthy donors. Primers included in the PCR were 60 Vbeta and 13 Jbeta primers. Profiling relied on immunoSEQ multiplex PCR, and the TCRdb table lists in-frame clones only, not all of them. The table shows about 110,000 clones, with around 75% occurring only once. The specimen was PBMCs. Receptors originate from a male donor in good health and CMV-seropositive.

V is TRBV9 and J is TRBJ2-7; TRBD1 matches 10 bases. Trimming took 2 bases from V and 2 from J; bases not matched to a gene: 1. Germline values: CDR1 SGDLS, CDR2 YYNGEE. The CDR3 runs to 14 residues. The CDR3, as DNA: TGTGCCAGCAGCGTTGGGACAGGGGCCTACGAGCAGTACTTC. It specifies CASSVGTGAYEQYF.

V is TRBV28 and J is TRBJ1-5; 7 positions match TRBD1. Trimming at V came to 4 bases and at J to 6 bases, leaving 9 bases not matched to a gene. Germline CDR1 is MDHEN and CDR2 is SYDVKM. The CDR3 is 15 amino acids. For the CDR3, the DNA is TGTGCCAGCAGTTCGCAGGACAGGATGGGTCAGCCCCAGCATTTT. It translates to CASSSQDRMGQPQHF.

CDR3 sequence reads: CASSQVSGQPQHF. The CDR3 DNA sequence: TGCGCCAGCAGCCAAGTGTCAGGTCAGCCCCAGCATTTT. This chain links TRBV4-3 with TRBJ1-5, with D unresolved. The V gene's germline CDR1 is LGHNA and CDR2 YSLEER. The CDR3 consists of 13 residues. Trimming cost V 1 base and J 6 bases, with 7 bases left between them.

The rearrangement links TRBV6-6 to TRBJ2-7; 7 nucleotides line up with TRBD1. Germline values: CDR1 MNHNY, CDR2 SVGAGI (reference sequence). With 4 bases clipped from V and 3 bases from J, the junction kept 12 bases outside the gene matches. The CDR3 is 16 amino acids. The CDR3 DNA is TGTGCCAGCAGTTTACGCCCAGACCGGGACAGCTACGAGCAGTACTTC. Translated: CASSLRPDRDSYEQYF.

The V and J genes are TRBV14 and TRBJ2-5; D might be TRBD2 (6 bases). Germline V gives CDR1 SGHDN, CDR2 FVKESK. CDR3 length equals 17 residues. The V and J ends lost 3 bases and 1 base respectively, with 18 bases between them. The CDR3 reads CASSQGLGLPTQETQYF. CDR3 DNA sequence: TGTGCCAGCAGCCAGGGACTGGGGCTCCCGACCCAAGAGACCCAGTACTTC.

This sequence joins TRBV18 and TRBJ1-3; the D gene is possibly TRBD1 (6 bases). The length of the CDR3 is 17 residues. Per the germline V gene, CDR1 is KGHSH and CDR2 is LQKENI. Trimming took off 6 bases at V and 0 bases at J, with 18 bases between the two ends. CDR3 region: CASSQTGLGVSGNTIYF. The CDR3 nucleotides read TGTGCCAGCTCCCAGACAGGACTTGGGGTCTCTGGAAACACCATATATTTT. Based on the CDR3 plus reference TRBV18 and TRBJ1-3, the full variable domain is NAGVMQNPRHLVRRRGQEARLRCSPMKGHSHVYWYRQLPEEGLKFMVYLQKENIIDESGMPKERFSAEFPKEGPSILRIQQVVRGDSAAYFCASSQTGLGVSGNTIYFGEGSWLTVV.

This rearrangement joins TRBV7-8 to TRBJ2-7, with TRBD1 as a possible D gene (6 bases). The germline V gene encodes CDR1 SGHVS and CDR2 FQNEAQ. V lost 2 bases, J lost 4 bases, and 15 bases lay in between. This CDR3 spans 15 amino acids. CDR3 sequence: CASSLSGTRGYEQYF. CDR3 nucleotide sequence: TGTGCCAGCAGCTTATCCGGGACCAGGGGTTACGAGCAGTACTTC.

This clone was seen repeatedly, ten times or more. V is TRBV7-9 and J is TRBJ2-7; 7 bases map to TRBD1. The CDR3 loop spans 14 amino acids. Trimming cost V 3 bases and J 2 bases; bases outside gene matches: 4. Looked up from germline, CDR1 is SEHNR and CDR2 is FQNEAQ (reference sequence). CDR3 coding DNA: TGTGCCAGCAGCTTTGGGACAGACACCTACGAGCAGTACTTC. This codes for CASSFGTDTYEQYF.

The CDR3 region is CATSRSSGYEQYF. In nucleotides, the CDR3 is TGTGCCACCAGTCGATCTAGCGGATACGAGCAGTACTTC. The chain links TRBV15 to TRBJ2-7; 7 nucleotides line up with TRBD2. There are 13 residues in the CDR3. Germline V lookup: CDR1 LNHNV, CDR2 YYDKDF (reference sequence). Trimming cost V 6 bases and J 4 bases; bases outside gene matches: 6.

The V gene is TRBV5-6, the J gene TRBJ2-1; 12 bases agree with TRBD2. This CDR3 has 14 amino acids. V gave up 4 bases and J gave up 6 bases; unmatched junction bases: 2. Per the germline V gene, CDR1 is SGHDT and CDR2 is YYEEEE. Written as DNA, the CDR3 is TGTGCCAGCAGCCTGGGACTAGCGGGCAATGAGCAGTTCTTC. This codes for CASSLGLAGNEQFF.

The chain carries TRBV6-1 and TRBJ2-7; D may be TRBD1 (5 bases). The CDR3 spans 15 residues. Trimming took off 1 base at V and 3 bases at J, with 13 bases between the two ends. In germline, CDR1 is MNHNS, CDR2 SASEGT. The CDR3 spells CASSEVGREGYEQYF. CDR3 coding DNA: TGTGCCAGCAGTGAAGTTGGCAGGGAAGGCTACGAGCAGTACTTC.

The chain uses TRBV29-1 and TRBJ2-3; 13 positions agree with TRBD2. Germline V gene sequence: CDR1 SQVTM, CDR2 ANQGSEA. The CDR3 length is 15 residues. Trimming removed 4 bases from V and 4 bases from J; junction bases left unmatched: 5. Here the CDR3 DNA reads TGCAGCGTTGGAAAACTAGCGGGAGGGTCAGATACGCAGTATTTT. Residues: CSVGKLAGGSDTQYF.

The chain recombines TRBV4-1 with TRBJ1-2; the match to TRBD1 covers 12 bases. This CDR3 region has 15 residues. Trimming at V came to 1 base and at J to 7 bases, leaving 4 bases not matched to a gene. CDR1 and CDR2 from the germline V gene are MGHRA and YSYEKL. This CDR3 reads CASSQAGTGGSGYTF. DNA of the CDR3: TGCGCCAGCAGCCAAGCGGGGACAGGGGGCTCTGGCTACACCTTC.

This chain joins TRBV6-4 and TRBJ1-2; 9 nucleotides line up with TRBD1. CDR1 and CDR2 (germline): MRHNA, SNTAGT. V shed 1 base, J shed 7 bases, and the junction held 4 bases outside the gene matches. The CDR3 covers 14 residues. This chain's CDR3 is CASSDFTGGTGYTF. CDR3 coding DNA: TGTGCCAGCAGTGACTTTACAGGGGGCACTGGCTACACCTTC.

As DNA, the CDR3 is TGTGCCAGCAGCCTAGACTTCTACGAGCAGTACTTC. This translates into CASSLDFYEQYF. V and J are TRBV5-6 and TRBJ2-7, with D unresolved. V was clipped by 4 bases and J by 3 bases, with 8 bases between them. Germline CDR1 and CDR2: SGHDT and YYEEEE. The CDR3 runs to 12 residues.

The V gene is TRBV30, the J gene TRBJ1-1, with 8 bases matching TRBD1. CDR1 GTSNPN and CDR2 SVGIG come from the germline V gene (reference sequence). CDR3 length: 14 amino acids. J lost 1 base, V lost 3 bases, and 4 bases had no gene match. The CDR3 DNA follows: TGTGCCTGGAGCCGGACAGGGTCGAACACTGAAGCTTTCTTT. Amino acids: CAWSRTGSNTEAFF.

This clone was detected only once. The chain links TRBV11-2 to TRBJ1-6, with D possibly TRBD1 on 6 matching bases. V was trimmed by 5 bases and J by 7 bases, leaving 15 bases between them. This CDR3 spans 15 amino acids. CDR1 is SGHAT, CDR2 FQNNGV, per germline. CDR3: CASSHRDRTNSPLHF. CDR3 sequence (DNA): TGTGCCAGCAGCCACAGAGACAGGACAAATTCACCCCTCCACTTT.

This clone came up once. Here the CDR3 reads CASSYSTQGPYEQYF. The CDR3 DNA reads TGTGCCAGCAGTTACTCGACACAGGGACCATACGAGCAGTACTTC. The rearrangement joins TRBV6-5 to TRBJ2-7; possible D gene TRBD1, 6 bases. Looked up from germline, CDR1 is MNHEY and CDR2 is SVGAGI. The CDR3 runs to 15 residues. Trimming pared 0 bases from V and 4 bases from J, leaving 13 bases between.

This chain joins TRBV7-7 and TRBJ2-2; D is undetermined. This CDR3 has 14 amino acids. Germline assignment: CDR1 SSHAT and CDR2 FNYEAQ (reference sequence). Trimming took off 5 bases at V and 6 bases at J, with 13 bases between the two ends. CDR3 coding DNA: TGTGCCAGCAGCCCGACGATTGGAGCCGGGGAGCTGTTTTTT. It codes for CASSPTIGAGELFF.

The chain carries TRBV7-6 and TRBJ2-7; TRBD2 might be the D (7 bases). The germline V and J ends were trimmed by 1 base and 3 bases, with 13 bases remaining between them. This CDR3 has 15 residues. CDR1 is SGHVS, CDR2 FNYEAQ, per germline. The DNA for the CDR3 is TGTGCCAGCAGCTTAGGGGGGGGAGGGGGCTACGAGCAGTACTTC. It translates to CASSLGGGGGYEQYF.

This sequence joins TRBV5-4 and TRBJ2-2; the match to TRBD1 covers 7 bases. The CDR3 sequence is 14 residues long. The germline CDR1 and CDR2 sequences are SGHNT and YYREEE (reference sequence). The junction had 3 bases not matched to a gene; V was cut back by 0 bases and J by 7 bases. The CDR3 nucleotides are TGTGCCAGCAGCTTGGAGGGGGCCGTCGGGGAGCTGTTTTTT. Its translation is CASSLEGAVGELFF.

The sample holds one count of this clone. The chain has TRBV19 and TRBJ1-1; D gene uncertain. Trimming left V 2 bases short and J 0 bases short, with 7 bases between. The length of the CDR3 is 14 residues. Per germline, CDR1 LNHDA and CDR2 SQIVND (reference sequence). CDR3 loop: CASSIQAMNTEAFF. The CDR3 DNA reads TGTGCCAGTAGTATACAGGCTATGAACACTGAAGCTTTCTTT.

This chain connects TRBV4-2 to TRBJ2-1; the D gene is possibly TRBD2 (5 bases). Germline loops: CDR1 LGHNA, CDR2 YNFKEQ. V was trimmed by 0 bases and J by 2 bases, leaving 8 bases between them. This CDR3 spans 15 amino acids. The CDR3 is CASSQEREPYNEQFF. CDR3 nucleotides: TGTGCCAGCAGCCAAGAAAGGGAGCCCTACAATGAGCAGTTCTTC.

The rearrangement uses TRBV19 and TRBJ2-5; weak D call: TRBD2 (7 bases). The CDR3 has 15 amino acids. In germline, CDR1 is LNHDA, CDR2 SQIVND (reference sequence). Trimming stripped 5 bases from V and 5 bases from J, with 18 bases between. CDR3 amino acids: CASSGGGGALETQYF. The CDR3 region has the DNA TGTGCCAGTAGTGGGGGAGGGGGGGCTTTGGAGACCCAGTACTTC.

This clone was found once. This rearrangement joins TRBV9 to TRBJ1-4; 7 positions match TRBD1. V was pared by 1 base and J by 7 bases, with 7 bases of the junction left unmatched. The length of the CDR3 is 15 residues. CDR1 is SGDLS and CDR2 is YYNGEE in the germline V gene. CDR3 DNA: TGTGCCAGCAGCGTATCCACAGGGGTCAGTGAAAAACTGTTTTTT. As protein: CASSVSTGVSEKLFF.